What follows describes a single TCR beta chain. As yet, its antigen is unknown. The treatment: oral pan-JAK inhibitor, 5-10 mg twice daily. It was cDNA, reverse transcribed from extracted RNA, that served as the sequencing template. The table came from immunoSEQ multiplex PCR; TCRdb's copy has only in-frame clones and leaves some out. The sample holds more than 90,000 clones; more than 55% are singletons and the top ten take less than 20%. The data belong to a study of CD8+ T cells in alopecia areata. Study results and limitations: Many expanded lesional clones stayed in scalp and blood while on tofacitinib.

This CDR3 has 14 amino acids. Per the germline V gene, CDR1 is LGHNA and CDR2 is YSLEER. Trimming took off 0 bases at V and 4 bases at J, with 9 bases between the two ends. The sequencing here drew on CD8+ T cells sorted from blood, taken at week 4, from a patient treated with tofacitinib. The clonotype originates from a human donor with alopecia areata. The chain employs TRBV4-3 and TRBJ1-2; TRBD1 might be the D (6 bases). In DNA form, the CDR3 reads TGCGCCAGCAGCCAAGATCGGGACACCTATGGCTACACCTTC. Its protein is CASSQDRDTYGYTF.